The text below deals with one T cell receptor beta chain. This entry belongs to a study of T cell responses to AZD1222 COVID-19 vaccine. Here immunoSEQ multiplex PCR was the method, and the copy in TCRdb shows in-frame clones only, minus some. Among approximately 100,000 clones listed, around nine tenths were seen once. CDR3 length equals 17 residues. Germline V gene data show CDR1 as SGHAT and CDR2 as FQNNGV. Trimming left V 5 bases short and J 0 bases short, with 14 bases between. This clonotype originated in an adult in good health. This material consisted of peripheral blood, taken on day 0 of AZD1222 vaccination. The chain carries TRBV11-2 and TRBJ2-6, with TRBD2 as a possible D gene (6 bases). DNA for the CDR3: TGTGCCAGCAGCCGGACTATGGACCCCTCTGGGGCCAACGTCCTGACTTTC. This gives the protein CASSRTMDPSGANVLTF.